These 22 T cell receptor beta chains came from one sample sequenced in a study of blood T cell repertoires in COVID-19. Using immunoSEQ multiplex PCR, the repertoire was profiled, and TCRdb retains in-frame clones only, with some absent. Of 200,000 to 300,000 clones in the sample, 80% to 90% were seen once. Material: peripheral blood. The source of these receptors is a woman aged 45 to 65 with acute or convalescent COVID-19.

This clone was counted once. The rearrangement links TRBV28 to TRBJ2-1; 10 bases agree with TRBD2. With V trimmed by 8 bases and J by 7 bases, 5 bases remained unmatched. The CDR3 loop spans 13 amino acids. Germline CDR1 is MDHEN and CDR2 is SYDVKM. CDR3: CASRAGGRNEQFF. The CDR3 nucleotides read TGTGCCAGCCGAGCGGGAGGGAGGAATGAGCAGTTCTTC.

Only one count was recorded for this clone. The J gene is TRBJ2-1, the V gene TRBV7-9, with 11 bases that match TRBD2. J lost 8 bases, V lost 6 bases, and 12 bases had no gene match. Germline CDR1 SEHNR, CDR2 FQNEAQ (reference sequence). This CDR3 comprises 16 residues. CDR3 nucleotide sequence: TGTGCCAGCAGGATAGTCACTAGCGGGAGATACGATGAGCAGTTCTTC. Translated, it gives CASRIVTSGRYDEQFF.

The gene calls are TRBV9 and TRBJ2-6, with 8 bases matching TRBD2. The CDR3 covers 15 residues. In germline, CDR1 is SGDLS, CDR2 YYNGEE. V trimming: 1 base; J trimming: 5 bases; junction bases outside the gene matches: 2. In DNA, the CDR3 is TGTGCCAGCAGCGTAAGCGGGGGCTGGGCCAACGTCCTGACTTTC. Translation: CASSVSGGWANVLTF.

The rearrangement uses TRBV29-1 and TRBJ2-3, with a weak D call TRBD1 (5 bases). The V end lost 4 bases, the J end lost 4 bases, and 12 bases lay between the germline ends. CDR3 size: 13 residues. Germline-derived CDR1 and CDR2 are SQVTM and ANQGSEA. CDR3 nucleotides: TGCAGCGTTGGGGGCAGGGCCGCAGATACGCAGTATTTT. Translating it yields CSVGGRAADTQYF.

The rearrangement links TRBV5-1 to TRBJ1-3; 8 positions agree with TRBD1. V lost 2 bases, J lost 4 bases, and 8 bases stayed unmatched. Germline loops: CDR1 SGHRS, CDR2 YFSETQ. The CDR3 runs to 16 residues. The CDR3 DNA is TGCGCCAGCAGCTTTGGCAGGACAGGGTCAGGAAACACCATATATTTT. This gives the protein CASSFGRTGSGNTIYF.

The chain is built from TRBV5-5 and TRBJ2-5, with 7 bases aligning to TRBD1. V trimming: 4 bases; J trimming: 3 bases; junction bases outside the gene matches: 12. CDR1 is SGHKS and CDR2 is YYEKEE in the germline V gene (reference sequence). This CDR3 has 16 residues. CDR3 residues: CASSLKRQGGEETQYF. CDR3 in DNA: TGTGCCAGCAGCCTGAAACGACAGGGTGGGGAAGAGACCCAGTACTTC.

This clone appeared a single time. The chain links TRBV6-1 to TRBJ1-1; D gene ambiguous. The V end lost 2 bases, the J end lost 0 bases, and 7 bases lay between the germline ends. The CDR3 is 14 residues long. Germline V gene sequence: CDR1 MNHNS, CDR2 SASEGT. CDR3 coding DNA: TGTGCCAGCAGTGAACCGGTTGTGAACACTGAAGCTTTCTTT. Its protein product is CASSEPVVNTEAFF.

The V gene is TRBV24-1, the J gene TRBJ1-6; D unresolved. Germline V lookup: CDR1 KGHDR, CDR2 SFDVKD. V lost 3 bases and J lost 0, with 17 bases in between. The CDR3 spans 19 residues. The CDR3 bases are TGTGCCACCAGTGATCTCTTGACTCGCCCGAGCTCCTATAATTCACCCCTCCACTTT. This translates into CATSDLLTRPSSYNSPLHF.

The V gene is TRBV5-1, the J gene TRBJ2-1; 7 nucleotides match TRBD2. This CDR3 contains 16 residues. J gave up 8 bases and V 0 bases, and 11 bases lay outside the gene matches. Germline lookup yields CDR1 SGHRS and CDR2 YFSETQ. The CDR3 bases are TGCGCCAGCAGCTTGGTCGGGCGCGGGAGTCAAGATGAGCAGTTCTTC. Translation: CASSLVGRGSQDEQFF.

This clone was seen only a few times. This sequence joins TRBV7-9 and TRBJ1-1; D might be TRBD1 (6 bases). CDR1 SEHNR and CDR2 FQNEAQ come from the germline V gene (reference sequence). The CDR3 totals 16 residues. V lost 5 bases and J 0 bases, leaving 16 bases between the germline ends. CDR3 region: CASSLGQPIMNTEAFF. The CDR3 nucleotides are TGTGCCAGCAGCCTCGGACAGCCCATCATGAACACTGAAGCTTTCTTT.

The rearrangement links TRBV7-9 to TRBJ1-5; D perhaps matches TRBD1 (6 bases). V lost 6 bases and J 4 bases, leaving 13 bases between the germline ends. The CDR3 is 14 residues long. CDR1 is SEHNR, CDR2 FQNEAQ, per germline (reference sequence). CDR3 DNA sequence: TGTGCCAGCAGGTCGGGACATCTAAATCAGCCCCAGCATTTT. Protein product: CASRSGHLNQPQHF.

The genes are TRBV3-1 (or the pseudogene TRBV3-2) and TRBJ2-7; TRBD1 aligns across 12 bases. Per the germline V gene, CDR1 is LGHDT and CDR2 is YNNKEL (reference sequence). CDR3 size: 14 residues. CDR3 protein: CASSPGTGGFPNSV. The CDR3, as DNA: TGTGCCAGCAGCCCTGGGACAGGGGGCTTTCCCAACTCTGTC.

V and J are TRBV27 and TRBJ2-7; 7 bases align to TRBD2. The CDR3 has 15 residues. V shed 7 bases, J shed 0 bases, and the junction held 9 bases outside the gene matches. Looked up from germline, CDR1 is MNHEY and CDR2 is SMNVEV (reference sequence). For the CDR3, the DNA is TGTGCCAGCAAAACTCTAGCGGCGAGCTCCTACGAGCAGTACTTC. Amino acid sequence: CASKTLAASSYEQYF.

V and J are TRBV7-2 and TRBJ1-2; D gene ambiguous. Germline CDR1 SGHTA, CDR2 FQGNSA. The CDR3 is made up of 15 amino acids. V was trimmed by 6 bases and J by 2 bases, leaving 16 bases between them. In DNA, the CDR3 is TGTGCCAGCAGTTCCGGAGCGTTGATGAACTATGGCTACACCTTC. Amino acids: CASSSGALMNYGYTF. The full variable domain, with the rest looked up from reference TRBV7-2 and TRBJ1-2, is GAGVSQSPSNKVTEKGKDVELRCDPISGHTALYWYRQSLGQGLEFLIYFQGNSAPDKSGLPSDRFSAERTGGSVSTLTIQRTQQEDSAVYLCASSSGALMNYGYTFGSGTRLTVV.

This clone was counted only a few times. The genes are TRBV21-1 and TRBJ2-7; the table names TRBD2, a call not compared with the DNA. TRBV21-1 is a known pseudogene. This CDR3 has 11 amino acids. The CDR3 loop reads CASSNRYEQYF. The CDR3 DNA reads TGTGCCAGCAGCAATCGGTACGAGCAGTACTTC.

This sequence joins TRBV30 and TRBJ1-6, with D possibly matching TRBD1 (5 bases). The CDR3 runs to 14 residues. Between the trimmed V and J ends, which lost 3 bases and 7 bases, there was a span of 13 bases. Germline V gene sequence: CDR1 GTSNPN, CDR2 SVGIG (reference sequence). Written as DNA, the CDR3 is TGTGCCTGGAGGGGGCTGGCGACCAATTCACCCCTCCACTTT. Translating it yields CAWRGLATNSPLHF.

V usage is TRBV30 and J usage is TRBJ1-3; no definite D call. This CDR3 comprises 15 residues. Germline CDR1 is GTSNPN and CDR2 is SVGIG (reference sequence). The germline V and J ends were trimmed by 2 bases and 0 bases, with 11 bases remaining between them. Here the CDR3 reads CAWSRGPYSGNTIYF. CDR3 nucleotide sequence: TGTGCCTGGAGTCGCGGGCCCTACTCTGGAAACACCATATATTTT.

Turning to this clone: Other DNA sequences of this sample code for an identical CDR3. This rearrangement joins TRBV7-2 to TRBJ1-5; D uncertain. Germline CDR1 is SGHTA and CDR2 is FQGNSA. This CDR3 is built from 13 residues. The ends were cut back, 1 base at V and 6 bases at J, with 7 bases in the middle. Here the CDR3 DNA reads TGTGCCAGCAGCTTAGAGTCCAGTCAGCCCCAGCATTTT. Translating gives CASSLESSQPQHF.

The rearrangement uses TRBV5-1 and TRBJ2-3, with D possibly being TRBD2 (5 bases). The CDR3 runs 15 residues. Germline loops: CDR1 SGHRS, CDR2 YFSETQ. V was trimmed by 1 base and J by 0 bases, leaving 9 bases between them. DNA of the CDR3: TGCGCCAGCAGCTTGATCGGGGAGAGCACAGATACGCAGTATTTT. Its protein product is CASSLIGESTDTQYF.

As for this clone: Other DNA sequences within the sample encode an identical CDR3. CDR3 protein: CASSLGQGQPQHF. In DNA, the CDR3 is TGTGCCAGCAGCTTGGGACAGGGCCAGCCCCAGCATTTT. The rearrangement joins TRBV7-9 to TRBJ1-5; 9 bases map to TRBD1. Germline values: CDR1 SEHNR, CDR2 FQNEAQ (reference sequence). The CDR3 is made up of 13 amino acids. Losses at the gene ends were 3 bases for V and 7 bases for J; bases not matched to a gene: 1.

The rearrangement uses TRBV30 and TRBJ2-2; 7 bases are a match to TRBD2. The CDR3 contains 15 residues. Trimming took 3 bases from V and 4 from J; bases not matched to a gene: 8. Looked up from germline, CDR1 is GTSNPN and CDR2 is SVGIG (reference sequence). The CDR3 protein is CAWRAAGSTTGELFF. The CDR3 DNA is TGTGCCTGGAGGGCAGCGGGATCCACCACCGGGGAGCTGTTTTTT.

This chain joins TRBV29-1 and TRBJ2-2, with TRBD2 matching over 9 bases. Germline-derived CDR1 and CDR2 are SQVTM and ANQGSEA. After removal of 4 bases from V and 5 bases from J, the junction contained 11 bases not matched to a gene. The CDR3 spans 16 residues. The CDR3 DNA sequence: TGCAGCGTTGCCCTGGCCCTGGCGGGAGGGACCGGGGAGCTGTTTTTT. Translated: CSVALALAGGTGELFF.